The 28 T cell receptor beta chains given below trace back to one sample, sequenced in a study of blood T cell dynamics during melanoma immunotherapy. Clones were read by immunoSEQ multiplex PCR, and TCRdb kept only the in-frame ones, dropping some. The sample yields approximately 15,000 clones, 80% to 95% seen once. Regarding time point: week 3, after first cycle of checkpoint inhibitor. Specimen: blood, collected from a patient treated with checkpoint blockade. These TCRs come from a human donor with melanoma.

The CDR3 protein is CASGRDRDYQPQHF. DNA for the CDR3: TGTGCCAGCGGTCGGGACAGGGATTATCAGCCCCAGCATTTT. The chain carries TRBV27 and TRBJ1-5; 9 bases fit TRBD1. The CDR3 sequence is 14 residues long. V lost 8 bases to trimming and J lost 5 bases; unmatched junction nucleotides: 7. In germline, CDR1 is MNHEY, CDR2 SMNVEV (reference sequence).

The gene calls are TRBV2 and TRBJ2-7; tentative D call: TRBD2 (6 bases). This CDR3 contains 14 residues. Germline CDR1 reads SNHLY; CDR2 reads FYNNEI. V gave up 2 bases and J gave up 3 bases, with 11 bases separating them. CDR3 sequence (DNA): TGTGCCAGCAGTGAAAGGAGGGCTCACTACGAGCAGTACTTC. Translated, it gives CASSERRAHYEQYF.

The chain carries TRBV7-9 and TRBJ1-1; D not resolved. Looked up from germline, CDR1 is SEHNR and CDR2 is FQNEAQ (reference sequence). Trimming removed 1 base from V and 8 bases from J, with 8 bases in between. The CDR3 sequence is 12 residues long. This chain's CDR3 is CASSLVKMEAFF. CDR3 sequence (DNA): TGTGCCAGCAGCTTAGTCAAGATGGAAGCTTTCTTT.

V gene TRBV30 combines with J gene TRBJ1-2; TRBD1 is a possible D gene (5 bases). Germline CDR1 GTSNPN, CDR2 SVGIG (reference sequence). The V end was cut by 2 bases, the J end by 5 bases, with 15 bases between. The CDR3 sequence is 14 residues long. CDR3 in amino acids: CAWSPGHGGYGYTF. As DNA, the CDR3 is TGTGCCTGGAGTCCAGGGCACGGAGGATATGGCTACACCTTC.

V usage is TRBV5-1 and J usage is TRBJ2-3; 9 bases fit TRBD2. The CDR3 has 18 residues. With 0 bases clipped from V and 0 bases from J, the junction kept 8 bases outside the gene matches. In germline, CDR1 is SGHRS, CDR2 YFSETQ. The DNA for the CDR3 is TGCGCCAGCAGCTTGGTCCCCGCGGGGGGGCCTAGCACAGATACGCAGTATTTT. This gives the protein CASSLVPAGGPSTDTQYF.

The chain carries TRBV7-8 and TRBJ1-1; unclear D gene. Trimming removed 4 bases at V and 6 bases at J, with 9 bases between. CDR1 and CDR2 (germline): SGHVS, FQNEAQ. This CDR3 region has 12 residues. The CDR3 DNA reads as TGTGCCAGCAGCTCCGTTTCCGCTGAAGCTTTCTTT. Residues: CASSSVSAEAFF.

This clone has a single count. CDR3 DNA sequence: TGTGCCAGCAGCCCCTGGACAGGAAACACTGAAGCTTTCTTT. This translates into CASSPWTGNTEAFF. This chain joins TRBV11-2 and TRBJ1-1; TRBD1 matches 7 bases. Germline V gene data show CDR1 as SGHAT and CDR2 as FQNNGV. There are 14 residues in the CDR3. The ends lost 5 bases at V and 2 bases at J; junction bases unmatched: 5.

The CDR3 protein is CASSFESYTF. CDR3 bases: TGTGCCAGCAGTTTTGAGAGCTACACCTTC. V usage is TRBV6-5 and J usage is TRBJ1-2, with unresolved D. Deletions cut 4 bases from V and 9 bases from J, with 6 bases between. From germline, CDR1 is MNHEY and CDR2 SVGAGI. The CDR3 loop spans 10 amino acids.

This clone was observed once. The chain employs TRBV6-4 and TRBJ2-2, with 7 bases identical to TRBD2. Germline V gene lookup returns CDR1 MRHNA and CDR2 SNTAGT. With V trimmed by 3 bases and J by 6 bases, 10 bases remained unmatched. CDR3 length: 16 residues. As DNA, the CDR3 is TGTGCCAGCAGTGATTCTGGACTAGGGCTTGCCGGGGAGCTGTTTTTT. Its translation is CASSDSGLGLAGELFF.

The chain recombines TRBV19 with TRBJ1-5, with D maybe TRBD1 (5 bases). This CDR3 spans 15 amino acids. Germline CDR1 is LNHDA and CDR2 is SQIVND (reference sequence). Trimming took off 11 bases at V and 2 bases at J, with 19 bases between the two ends. CDR3 region: CALIGIDRCNQPQHF. CDR3 in DNA: TGTGCCCTCATTGGGATTGACAGATGCAATCAGCCCCAGCATTTT.

The rearrangement uses TRBV30 and TRBJ2-7; D is uncertain. Looked up from germline, CDR1 is GTSNPN and CDR2 is SVGIG (reference sequence). CDR3 size: 15 residues. V was trimmed by 3 bases and J by 0 bases, leaving 15 bases between them. The CDR3 DNA sequence: TGTGCCTGGAGGGACGAAGGGAAGGCCTCCTACGAGCAGTACTTC. Its translation is CAWRDEGKASYEQYF.

V and J are TRBV30 and TRBJ1-2, with a possible D match to TRBD1 (6 bases). V was trimmed by 2 bases and J by 0 bases, leaving 13 bases between them. Germline V lookup: CDR1 GTSNPN, CDR2 SVGIG (reference sequence). The CDR3 loop spans 15 amino acids. DNA of the CDR3: TGTGCCTGGAGTTCCAAAGAGGGGGCTAACTATGGCTACACCTTC. Translated, it gives CAWSSKEGANYGYTF.

The chain combines TRBV7-8 with TRBJ2-7; the D gene is possibly TRBD2 (5 bases). The CDR3 runs 12 residues. Germline V CDR1 and CDR2: SGHVS, FQNEAQ. Trimming left V 2 bases short and J 5 bases short, with 7 bases between. As DNA, the CDR3 is TGTGCCAGCAGCTTACACGGGAACGAGCAGTACTTC. Translating gives CASSLHGNEQYF.

The V call is TRBV13, the J call TRBJ2-1; TRBD2 agrees at 12 bases. The length of the CDR3 is 15 residues. J gave up 10 bases and V 2 bases, and 6 bases lay outside the gene matches. Per germline, CDR1 PRHDT and CDR2 FYEKMQ (reference sequence). CDR3 sequence: CASSLRPSGGDEQFF. CDR3 coding DNA: TGTGCCAGCAGCTTAAGGCCTAGCGGGGGGGACGAGCAGTTCTTC.

V is TRBV6-5 and J is TRBJ2-7; no clear D. The CDR3 runs to 14 residues. Trimming shortened V by 2 bases and J by 0 bases, and 8 bases separated the two germline ends. The V gene's germline CDR1 is MNHEY and CDR2 SVGAGI. CDR3 amino acids: CASSYTQSSYEQYF. CDR3 nucleotide sequence: TGTGCCAGCAGTTACACTCAGTCCTCCTACGAGCAGTACTTC.

The chain carries TRBV7-2 and TRBJ1-1; TRBD1 agrees at 9 bases. V lost 3 bases and J lost 4; bases outside the gene matches: 3. This CDR3 contains 14 residues. Germline V gene lookup returns CDR1 SGHTA and CDR2 FQGNSA. CDR3 loop: CASSFRQGVTEAFF. For the CDR3, the DNA is TGTGCCAGCAGCTTCCGACAGGGGGTCACTGAAGCTTTCTTT.

The chain combines TRBV5-4 with TRBJ2-3, with no clear D. Germline V lookup: CDR1 SGHNT, CDR2 YYREEE (reference sequence). This CDR3 is built from 15 residues. V lost 3 bases and J lost 0, with 11 bases in between. The CDR3 sequence: CASSYDLPSTDTQYF. The CDR3 bases are TGTGCCAGCAGCTACGACCTCCCTAGCACAGATACGCAGTATTTT.

CDR3 loop: CASSLTGQNNTF. Here the CDR3 DNA reads TGTGCCAGCAGCTTAACGGGACAGAATAACACCTTC. The chain combines TRBV7-9 with TRBJ1-2; 7 nucleotides match TRBD1. The CDR3 totals 12 residues. In germline, CDR1 is SEHNR, CDR2 FQNEAQ (reference sequence). V was pared by 2 bases and J by 12 bases, with 6 bases of the junction left unmatched.

The chain couples TRBV5-1 to TRBJ2-3; D gene uncertain. Trimming removed 3 bases from V and 0 bases from J, with 11 bases in between. CDR1 is SGHRS, CDR2 YFSETQ, per germline. This CDR3 has 15 residues. The CDR3 loop is CASSSRSPSTDTQYF. The CDR3 DNA sequence: TGCGCCAGCAGCTCACGCAGTCCTAGCACAGATACGCAGTATTTT.

The rearrangement uses TRBV19 and TRBJ2-1, with TRBD2 identical over 10 bases. The CDR3 is 14 amino acids. Germline V gene data show CDR1 as LNHDA and CDR2 as SQIVND (reference sequence). The V and J ends lost 8 bases and 6 bases, in that order; junction bases with no gene match: 7. The CDR3 is CASVSGRMSNEQFF. The CDR3, as DNA: TGTGCCAGTGTTAGCGGGAGGATGTCCAATGAGCAGTTCTTC.

J is TRBJ1-1 and V is TRBV7-6; D unresolved. V lost 1 base and J 1 base, leaving 4 bases between the germline ends. The CDR3 sequence is 13 residues long. Germline lookup yields CDR1 SGHVS and CDR2 FNYEAQ. The CDR3 bases are TGTGCCAGCAGCTTAGAGGAGAACACTGAAGCTTTCTTT. Translating gives CASSLEENTEAFF.

A note on this clone: One end of the junction does not line up with germline, which may come from a read error. The gene calls are TRBV9 and TRBJ2-1; D is uncertain. The CDR3 is 12 amino acids. Germline V gene sequence: CDR1 SGDLS, CDR2 YYNGEE. The CDR3 protein is CASSFSHNEQFF. The CDR3, as DNA: TGTGCCAGCAGCTTCTCCCACAATGAGCAGTTCTTC. Looking up the rest from reference TRBV9 and TRBJ2-1 gives the full variable domain: DSGVTQTPKHLITATGQRVTLRCSPRSGDLSVYWYQQSLDQGLQFLIQYYNGEERAKGNILERFSAQQFPDLHSELNLSSLELGDSALYFCASSFSHNEQFFGPGTRLTVL.

The chain employs TRBV18 and TRBJ2-2, with D uncertain. Trimming left V 6 bases short and J 7 bases short, with 15 bases between. There are 14 residues in the CDR3. Germline values: CDR1 KGHSH, CDR2 LQKENI. DNA of the CDR3: TGTGCCAGCTCCCTTTTCGAGACCGTCGGGGAGCTGTTTTTT. It is translated as CASSLFETVGELFF.

J is TRBJ1-4 and V is TRBV6-1; D is unresolved. The length of the CDR3 is 15 residues. Deletions cut 6 bases from V and 0 bases from J, with 11 bases between. The V gene's germline CDR1 is MNHNS and CDR2 SASEGT. Here the CDR3 DNA reads TGTGCCAGCAGACGAGAGGGCGCAACTAATGAAAAACTGTTTTTT. The encoded protein is CASRREGATNEKLFF.

The V gene is TRBV11-2, the J gene TRBJ2-1; 7 bases match TRBD1. The germline CDR1 and CDR2 sequences are SGHAT and FQNNGV. CDR3 length: 14 residues. The ends lost 8 bases at V and 5 bases at J; junction bases unmatched: 9. The CDR3 DNA sequence: TGTGCCAGCGGGTCCGGGACAGCAAACAATGAGCAGTTCTTC. Encoded protein: CASGSGTANNEQFF.

The V and J genes are TRBV11-2 and TRBJ2-7; possible D gene TRBD1, 5 bases. The CDR3 length is 15 residues. Germline CDR1 SGHAT, CDR2 FQNNGV. V was shortened by 1 base and J by 5 bases, with 15 bases between the two germline ends. Written as DNA, the CDR3 is TGTGCCAGCAGCTTAGTTGGCAGGGTGATCGACGAGCAGTACTTC. It yields the protein CASSLVGRVIDEQYF.

The V and J genes are TRBV18 and TRBJ2-3, with D perhaps TRBD1 (5 bases). CDR3 length equals 15 residues. V was pared by 4 bases and J by 0 bases, with 11 bases between. CDR1 is KGHSH, CDR2 LQKENI, per germline. The CDR3 DNA reads as TGTGCCAGCTCACTGACAGTACCTAGCACAGATACGCAGTATTTT. This gives the protein CASSLTVPSTDTQYF.

This clone was detected a few times. This chain joins TRBV10-1 and TRBJ1-6; D not certain. The V gene's germline CDR1 is WNHNN and CDR2 SYGVQD (reference sequence). There are 13 residues in the CDR3. V dropped 6 bases and J dropped 9 bases, with 12 bases sitting between them. This CDR3 reads CASSPREGSPLHF. For the CDR3, the DNA is TGCGCCAGCAGCCCGCGAGAGGGTTCACCCCTCCACTTT.